This is a list of T cell receptor beta chains from one sample in a study of blood T cell repertoires in COVID-19. Profiled with immunoSEQ multiplex PCR; TCRdb holds only in-frame clones, not every one. This table holds almost 250,000 clones, 85% to 90% found once. The material sequenced was PBMCs or T cells enriched from blood (not recorded which). Receptor source: a woman under 40 who had recovered from COVID-19. The CDR3 runs from the conserved cysteine through the conserved F or W.

>TRBJ2-3|TRBV15
CATSRLAGRDTQYF
>TRBJ1-5|TRBV7-6
CASSKAPEDRDRVGPQHF
>TRBJ1-5|TRBV28
CASTKTGSNQPQHF
>TRBJ2-3|TRBV7-9
CASSHGTSYRTSTDTQYF
>TRBJ1-3|TRBV5-6
CASSPRGGWRNTIYF
>TRBJ1-5|TRBV6-1
CASSEGTGPRGPQHF
>TRBJ1-4|TRBV4-1
CASSLTGVRNEKLFF
>TRBJ2-3|TRBV11-2
CASSFIAGGYTDTQYF
>TRBJ1-4|TRBV28
CASRPPSGHEKLFF
>TRBJ1-2|TRBV29-1
CSVPFSGTGYGYTF
>TRBJ2-2|TRBV5-1
CASSSGTGNLGELFF
>TRBJ1-1|TRBV5-5
CASSLGDRMNTEAFF
>TRBJ1-5|TRBV7-8
CASSRSVWTPNQPQHF
>TRBJ1-2|TRBV12-5
CASGINRADYGYTF
>TRBJ1-1|TRBV10-3
CAITGTSGTEAFF
>TRBJ1-2|TRBV30
CAWSVPLPTGLAGYTF
>TRBJ1-2|TRBV7-2
CASSGGQGAGYGYTF
>TRBJ2-5|TRBV29-1
CSVEGWWVRETQYF
>TRBJ1-1|TRBV7-9
CASSLAQGHTEAFF
>TRBJ2-1|TRBV24-1
CATSDLRSVVNEQFF
>TRBJ2-1|TRBV9
CASSTPVGRTSGSYNEQFF
>TRBJ2-1|TRBV6-5
CASRGGGLNEQFF
>TRBJ2-1|TRBV10-3
CAISERGGAADNEQFF
>TRBJ2-3|TRBV7-2
CASSLLAGGTDTQYF
>TRBJ1-5|TRBV7-8
CASSPIRGWASNQPQHF
>TRBJ1-2|TRBV6-4
CASSDGTAGYGYTF
>TRBJ1-2|TRBV2
CASSEMAGANYGYTF
>TRBJ2-2|TRBV5-6
CASSLGGGTGELFF
>TRBJ2-1|TRBV5-4
CASSSLGPIAGLMNEQFF
>TRBJ2-5|TRBV18
CASSFSVKETQYF
>TRBJ1-6|TRBV19
CASSDGSGGNSPLHF
>TRBJ1-1|TRBV4-2
CASSSDRAGTEAFF
>TRBJ1-4|TRBV3-1/TRBV3-2
CASSQENGPRRDEKLFF
>TRBJ1-2|TRBV5-8
CASSLVRSLAHGYTF
>TRBJ1-3|TRBV30
CASGGGVTGNTIYF
>TRBJ2-3|TRBV11-3
CASSLGTDVTDTQYF
>TRBJ1-1|TRBV27
CASSLLRGHTEAFF
>TRBJ2-1|TRBV19
CASSIDRRSYNEQFF
>TRBJ2-7|TRBV5-1
CASSATQGSSREQYF
>TRBJ1-2|TRBV5-6
CASSLVEGNYYGYTF
>TRBJ2-1|TRBV28
CASKPNAGTGGAGLLDEQFF
>TRBJ1-2|TRBV2
CASSIAGDYGYTF
>TRBJ2-1|TRBV28
CASSLERDSYNEQFF
>TRBJ2-7|TRBV27
CASSSHMGGSSYEQYF
>TRBJ1-1|TRBV5-3
CARSLAPGTGLSEAFF
>TRBJ2-2|TRBV11-3
CASSSRRTGGYTGELFF
>TRBJ1-1|TRBV4-3
CASSQGDSVNTEAFF
>TRBJ1-2|TRBV5-8
CASSLGQGNYGYTF
>TRBJ2-7|TRBV28
CASSSGPTYEQYF
>TRBJ2-1|TRBV18
CASSPQGARYNEQFF